This entry features one T cell receptor (beta chain) sequence. What it recognizes is unknown. Adult Caucasians living in Nashville, Tennessee made up all of the donors. The sample is drawn from a study of shared clonotypes between healthy human individuals. Study-level points and caveats: The study drew on few donors, limiting represented genetic and exposure-history diversity.

Samples underwent the assay at deep level. The authors distributed each subset's genomic DNA evenly over several immunoSEQ plates. Profiled with immunoSEQ multiplex PCR; TCRdb holds only in-frame clones, not every one. The table shows about 510,000 clones, with 75% to 80% occurring only once. The V end was cut by 0 bases, the J end by 5 bases, with 6 bases between. The CDR3 is 13 residues long. Germline-derived CDR1 and CDR2 are SGHTA and FQGNSA. Sample: PBMCs. The chain couples TRBV7-2 to TRBJ2-3; D is ambiguous. The clonotype originates from a woman aged 40 to 55 in good health. Some clones in this sample may be carry-over from other donors' samples. Here the CDR3 DNA reads TGTGCCAGCAGCTTAGCTGGTCAAGATACGCAGTATTTT. Protein sequence: CASSLAGQDTQYF.